Below are 2 T cell receptor beta chains sequenced from a single sample in a study of T cells expressing NK-cell markers. TCRdb reprocessed the 5' RACE reads; each CDR3 protein has one entry and no DNA is given. Its listing shows about 460,000 distinct CDR3 sequences. The sample comprised blood T cells: a sorted CD56 or NKG2C T cell subset, CD4+ or CD8+ T cells, or bulk PBMC T cells (not recorded which). The receptors come from a woman in her 50s in good health.

The rearrangement links TRBV5-1 to TRBJ2-3; there is no DNA to check the TCRdb D call of TRBD2. The CDR3 consists of 19 residues. Germline V gene data show CDR1 as SGHRS and CDR2 as YFSETQ. CDR3 loop: CASSPGLAGGRSSTDTQYF.

The chain recombines TRBV2 with TRBJ1-5. CDR1 is SNHLY, CDR2 FYNNEI, per germline. This CDR3 region has 14 residues. Here the CDR3 reads CASRKVGSNQPQHF.